The 10 T cell receptor beta chains presented below share a single source sample, sequenced in a study of blood T cell repertoires in COVID-19. Profiling relied on immunoSEQ multiplex PCR, and the TCRdb table lists in-frame clones only, not all of them. The sample yields 65,000 to 95,000 clones, roughly nine tenths seen once. Sequencing was carried out using peripheral blood. The source is a man aged 30-40 years with acute or convalescent COVID-19.

This chain uses TRBV30 with TRBJ2-7; 7 nucleotides align to TRBD1. The CDR3 has 10 residues. V dropped 6 bases and J dropped 5; count of bases not matched to a gene: 1. Germline V gene sequence: CDR1 GTSNPN, CDR2 SVGIG (reference sequence). CDR3 sequence (DNA): TGTGCCTGCACAGGGGACGAGCAGTACTTC. Translation: CACTGDEQYF.

This clone was recorded once. The chain recombines TRBV5-4 with TRBJ1-2; 7 bases align to TRBD1. Germline CDR1 and CDR2: SGHNT and YYREEE (reference sequence). V shed 4 bases, J shed 4 bases, and the junction held 7 bases outside the gene matches. This CDR3 has 14 residues. In DNA form, the CDR3 reads TGTGCCAGCAGCCCCCGGGACAGAGGCTATGGCTACACCTTC. Its protein is CASSPRDRGYGYTF.

The chain combines TRBV5-1 with TRBJ2-7; 9 nucleotides agree with TRBD2. The length of the CDR3 is 14 residues. From germline, CDR1 is SGHRS and CDR2 YFSETQ. The V gene end was trimmed by 4 bases and the J gene end by 3 bases; junction bases not matched to a gene: 5. The CDR3 reads CASSPSSGNYEQYF. For the CDR3, the DNA is TGCGCCAGCAGCCCTTCTAGCGGGAACTACGAGCAGTACTTC. The whole variable domain, filled in from reference TRBV5-1 and TRBJ2-7, reads KAGVTQTPRYLIKTRGQQVTLSCSPISGHRSVSWYQQTPGQGLQFLFEYFSETQRNKGNFPGRFSGRQFSNSRSEMNVSTLELGDSALYLCASSPSSGNYEQYFGPGTRLTVT.

The rearrangement joins TRBV6-5 to TRBJ2-7; 7 nucleotides line up with TRBD2. Trimming took 9 bases from V and 2 from J; bases not matched to a gene: 10. The CDR3 length is 14 residues. CDR1 is MNHEY, CDR2 SVGAGI, per germline. The CDR3 DNA reads TGTGCCAGTCTGGGGGGGAAATCCCCCTACGAGCAGTACTTC. It yields the protein CASLGGKSPYEQYF.

This chain links TRBV12-5 with TRBJ2-2; TRBD1 matches at 7 bases. Trimming removed 2 bases from V and 4 bases from J; junction bases left unmatched: 7. The CDR3 loop spans 16 amino acids. From germline, CDR1 is LGHNT and CDR2 FRNRAP. This chain's CDR3 is CASGLNYGTATGELFF. CDR3 sequence (DNA): TGTGCTAGTGGTTTGAATTACGGGACAGCCACCGGGGAGCTGTTTTTT. Full variable domain (rest looked up from reference TRBV12-5 and TRBJ2-2): DARVTQTPRHKVTEMGQEVTMRCQPILGHNTVFWYRQTMMQGLELLAYFRNRAPLDDSGMPKDRFSAEMPDATLATLKIQPSEPRDSAVYFCASGLNYGTATGELFFGEGSRLTVL.

Here the CDR3 reads CASSSTSWHNEQFF. The CDR3 DNA follows: TGTGCCAGCAGCTCGACTAGCTGGCACAATGAGCAGTTCTTC. V is TRBV9 and J is TRBJ2-1; TRBD2 agrees at 7 bases. Germline V gives CDR1 SGDLS, CDR2 YYNGEE. Trimming cost V 4 bases and J 5 bases; bases outside gene matches: 6. There are 14 residues in the CDR3.

The chain has TRBV7-9 and TRBJ1-3, with no clear D. V was pared by 0 bases and J by 0 bases, with 6 bases between. Germline-derived CDR1 and CDR2 are SEHNR and FQNEAQ (reference sequence). This CDR3 spans 15 amino acids. The CDR3 is CASSLAPSSGNTIYF. The CDR3 DNA reads as TGTGCCAGCAGCTTAGCCCCGAGCTCTGGAAACACCATATATTTT.

The V call is TRBV10-1, the J call TRBJ2-5; D perhaps matches TRBD2 (7 bases). This CDR3 is built from 15 residues. Germline V lookup: CDR1 WNHNN, CDR2 SYGVQD (reference sequence). V dropped 2 bases and J dropped 7 bases, with 17 bases sitting between them. For the CDR3, the DNA is TGCGCCAGCAGTGAGAGCGGGAAGGGAGGGGGGACCCAGTACTTC. It translates to CASSESGKGGGTQYF.

This chain links TRBV7-6 with TRBJ2-3, with D tentatively TRBD2 (5 bases). The CDR3 spans 18 residues. Germline CDR1 reads SGHVS; CDR2 reads FNYEAQ. V gave up 5 bases and J gave up 1 base, with 22 bases separating them. CDR3 in amino acids: CASSPGKTESIRTDTQYF. The CDR3 region has the DNA TGTGCCAGCAGCCCGGGAAAGACCGAATCGATCCGCACAGATACGCAGTATTTT.

This chain's CDR3 is CASSYSPYGRETQYF. CDR3 nucleotides: TGTGCCAGCAGCTACTCCCCCTACGGGAGGGAGACCCAGTACTTC. The V gene is TRBV7-2, the J gene TRBJ2-5, with 7 bases identical to TRBD2. With V trimmed by 4 bases and J by 5 bases, 10 bases remained unmatched. Germline CDR1 and CDR2: SGHTA and FQGNSA. The CDR3 length is 15 residues.